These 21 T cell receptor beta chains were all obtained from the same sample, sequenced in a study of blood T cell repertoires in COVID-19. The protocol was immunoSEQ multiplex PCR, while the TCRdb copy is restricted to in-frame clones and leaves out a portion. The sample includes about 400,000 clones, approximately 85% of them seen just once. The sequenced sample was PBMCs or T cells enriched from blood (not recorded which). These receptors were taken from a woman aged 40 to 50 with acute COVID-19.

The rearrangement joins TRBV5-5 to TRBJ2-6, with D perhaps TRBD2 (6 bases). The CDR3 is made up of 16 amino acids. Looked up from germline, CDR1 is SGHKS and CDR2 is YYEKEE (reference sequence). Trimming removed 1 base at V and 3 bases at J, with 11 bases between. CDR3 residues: CASSLWWGGGANVLTF. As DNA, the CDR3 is TGTGCCAGCAGCTTGTGGTGGGGAGGTGGGGCCAACGTCCTGACTTTC.

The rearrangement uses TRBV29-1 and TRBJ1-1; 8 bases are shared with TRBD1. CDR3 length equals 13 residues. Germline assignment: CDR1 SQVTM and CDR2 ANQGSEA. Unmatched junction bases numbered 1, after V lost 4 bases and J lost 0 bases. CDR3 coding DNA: TGCAGCGTTGTGGGACAGGTGAACACTGAAGCTTTCTTT. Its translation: CSVVGQVNTEAFF.

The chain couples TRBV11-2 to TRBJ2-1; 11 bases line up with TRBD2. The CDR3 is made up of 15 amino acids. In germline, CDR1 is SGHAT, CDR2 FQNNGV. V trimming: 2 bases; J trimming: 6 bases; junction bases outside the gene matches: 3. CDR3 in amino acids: CASSLTSGGTNEQFF. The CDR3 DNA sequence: TGTGCCAGCAGCTTAACTAGCGGGGGAACCAATGAGCAGTTCTTC.

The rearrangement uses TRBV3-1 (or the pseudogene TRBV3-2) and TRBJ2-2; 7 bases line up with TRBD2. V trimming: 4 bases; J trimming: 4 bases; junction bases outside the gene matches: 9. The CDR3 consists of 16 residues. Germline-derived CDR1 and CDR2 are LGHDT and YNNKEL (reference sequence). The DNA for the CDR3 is TGTGCCAGCAGCCCATATAGCGGGCGCAGCACCGGGGAGCTGTTTTTT. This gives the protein CASSPYSGRSTGELFF.

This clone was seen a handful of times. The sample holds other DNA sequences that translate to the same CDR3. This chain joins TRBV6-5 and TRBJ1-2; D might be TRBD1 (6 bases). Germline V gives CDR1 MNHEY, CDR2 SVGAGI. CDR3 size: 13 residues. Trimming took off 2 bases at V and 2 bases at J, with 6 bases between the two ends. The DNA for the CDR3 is TGTGCCAGCAGTTACGGACAGAACTATGGCTACACCTTC. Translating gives CASSYGQNYGYTF.

The CDR3, as DNA: TGTGCCAGCAGCCAACCGACAGGGACGGGGGAGCTGTTTTTT. This translates into CASSQPTGTGELFF. The gene calls are TRBV14 and TRBJ2-2; 7 bases are a match to TRBD1. From germline, CDR1 is SGHDN and CDR2 FVKESK. The CDR3 extends over 14 amino acids. With 2 bases clipped from V and 8 bases from J, the junction kept 5 bases outside the gene matches.

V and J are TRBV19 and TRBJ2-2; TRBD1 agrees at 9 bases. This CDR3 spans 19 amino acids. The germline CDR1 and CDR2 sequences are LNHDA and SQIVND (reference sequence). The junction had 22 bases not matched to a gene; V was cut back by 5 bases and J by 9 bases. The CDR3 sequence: CASSPLFNFEGQGGRELFF. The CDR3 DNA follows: TGTGCCAGTAGTCCCCTGTTCAATTTCGAGGGACAGGGAGGGAGGGAGCTGTTTTTT.

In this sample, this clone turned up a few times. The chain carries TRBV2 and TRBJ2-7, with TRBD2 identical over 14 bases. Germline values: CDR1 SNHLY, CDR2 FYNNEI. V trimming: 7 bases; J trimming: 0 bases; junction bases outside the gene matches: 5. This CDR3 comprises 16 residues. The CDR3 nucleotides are TGTGCCAGCACGACTAGCGGGGGGGTGAGCTCCTACGAGCAGTACTTC. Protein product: CASTTSGGVSSYEQYF. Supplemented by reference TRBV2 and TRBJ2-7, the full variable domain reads EPEVTQTPSHQVTQMGQEVILRCVPISNHLYFYWYRQILGQKVEFLVSFYNNEISEKSEIFDDQFSVERPDGSNFTLKIRSTKLEDSAMYFCASTTSGGVSSYEQYFGPGTRLTVT.

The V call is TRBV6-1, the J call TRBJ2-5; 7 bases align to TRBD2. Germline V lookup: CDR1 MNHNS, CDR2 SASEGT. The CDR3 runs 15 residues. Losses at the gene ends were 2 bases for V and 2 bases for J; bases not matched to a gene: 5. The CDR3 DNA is TGTGCCAGCAGTGAATGGGAGGGGTTTCAAGAGACCCAGTACTTC. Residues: CASSEWEGFQETQYF.

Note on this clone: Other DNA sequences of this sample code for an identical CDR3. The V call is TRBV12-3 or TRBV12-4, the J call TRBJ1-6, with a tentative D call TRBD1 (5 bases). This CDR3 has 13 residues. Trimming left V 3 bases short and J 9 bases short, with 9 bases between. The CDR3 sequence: CASSLQGGSPLHF. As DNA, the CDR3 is TGTGCCAGCAGTTTGCAGGGAGGTTCACCCCTCCACTTT.

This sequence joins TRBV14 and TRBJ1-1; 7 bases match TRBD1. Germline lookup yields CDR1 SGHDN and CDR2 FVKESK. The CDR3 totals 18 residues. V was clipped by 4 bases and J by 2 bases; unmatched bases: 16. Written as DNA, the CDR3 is TGTGCCAGCAGCCTGCGTAGGGGGCAGGGTAGGTTCAACACTGAAGCTTTCTTT. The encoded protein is CASSLRRGQGRFNTEAFF. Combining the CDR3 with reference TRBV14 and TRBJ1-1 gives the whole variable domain EAGVTQFPSHSVIEKGQTVTLRCDPISGHDNLYWYRRVMGKEIKFLLHFVKESKQDESGMPNNRFLAERTGGTYSTLKVQPAELEDSGVYFCASSLRRGQGRFNTEAFFGQGTRLTVV.

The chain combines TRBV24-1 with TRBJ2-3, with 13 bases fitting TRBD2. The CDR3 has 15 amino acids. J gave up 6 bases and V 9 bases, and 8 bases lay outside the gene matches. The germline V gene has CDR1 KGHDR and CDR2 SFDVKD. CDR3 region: CATGTSGELRDTQYF. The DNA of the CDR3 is TGTGCCACCGGGACTAGCGGGGAATTGCGTGATACGCAGTATTTT.

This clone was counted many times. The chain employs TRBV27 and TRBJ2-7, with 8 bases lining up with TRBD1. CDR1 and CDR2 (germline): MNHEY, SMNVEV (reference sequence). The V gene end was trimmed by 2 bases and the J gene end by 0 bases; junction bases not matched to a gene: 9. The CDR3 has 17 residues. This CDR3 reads CASSLGNQGTGSYEQYF. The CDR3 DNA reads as TGTGCCAGCAGTTTAGGAAACCAAGGGACAGGCTCCTACGAGCAGTACTTC.

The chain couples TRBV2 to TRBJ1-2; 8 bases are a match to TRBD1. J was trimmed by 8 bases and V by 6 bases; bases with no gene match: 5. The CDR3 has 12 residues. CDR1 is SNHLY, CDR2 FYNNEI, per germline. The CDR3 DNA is TGTGCCAGCAGGACAGGGGCCGGAGGCTACACCTTC. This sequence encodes CASRTGAGGYTF.

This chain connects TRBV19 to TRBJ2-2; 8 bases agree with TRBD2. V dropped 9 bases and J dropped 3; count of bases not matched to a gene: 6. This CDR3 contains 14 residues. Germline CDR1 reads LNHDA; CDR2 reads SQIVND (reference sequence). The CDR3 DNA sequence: TGTGCCAGCAAGGGACTAGTGGACACCGGGGAGCTGTTTTTT. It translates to CASKGLVDTGELFF.

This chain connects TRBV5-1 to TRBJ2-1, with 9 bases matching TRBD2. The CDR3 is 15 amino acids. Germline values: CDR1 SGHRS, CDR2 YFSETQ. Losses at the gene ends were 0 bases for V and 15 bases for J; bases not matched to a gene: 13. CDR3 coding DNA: TGCGCCAGCAGCTTGGGTGGTCAAGCGGGGGGCCAGCCGTTCTTC. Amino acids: CASSLGGQAGGQPFF.

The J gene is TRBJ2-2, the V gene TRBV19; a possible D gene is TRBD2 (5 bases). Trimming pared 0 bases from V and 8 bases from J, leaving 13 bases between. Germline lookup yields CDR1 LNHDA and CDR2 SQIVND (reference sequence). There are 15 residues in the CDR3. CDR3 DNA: TGTGCCAGTAGTATAGATCTACGGGGTATAGGGGAGCTGTTTTTT. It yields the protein CASSIDLRGIGELFF.

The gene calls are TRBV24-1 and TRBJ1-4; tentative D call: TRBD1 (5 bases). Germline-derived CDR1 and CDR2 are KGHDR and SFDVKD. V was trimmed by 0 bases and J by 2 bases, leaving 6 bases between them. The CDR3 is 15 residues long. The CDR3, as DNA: TGTGCCACCAGTGATTTGGACAGTACTAATGAAAAACTGTTTTTT. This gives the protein CATSDLDSTNEKLFF.

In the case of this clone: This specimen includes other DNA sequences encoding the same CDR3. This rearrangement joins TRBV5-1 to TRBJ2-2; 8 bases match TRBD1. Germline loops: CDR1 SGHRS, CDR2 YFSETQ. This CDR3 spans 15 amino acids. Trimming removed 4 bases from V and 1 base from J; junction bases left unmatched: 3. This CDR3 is CASSLGQVNTGELFF. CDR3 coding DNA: TGCGCCAGCAGCCTGGGACAGGTGAACACCGGGGAGCTGTTTTTT. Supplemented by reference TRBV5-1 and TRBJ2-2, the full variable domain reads KAGVTQTPRYLIKTRGQQVTLSCSPISGHRSVSWYQQTPGQGLQFLFEYFSETQRNKGNFPGRFSGRQFSNSRSEMNVSTLELGDSALYLCASSLGQVNTGELFFGEGSRLTVL.

The CDR3 protein is CASSPQRASNEKLFF. CDR3 nucleotides: TGTGCCAGCTCACCACAGAGGGCCTCTAATGAAAAACTGTTTTTT. The chain joins TRBV18 to TRBJ1-4; D is ambiguous. In germline, CDR1 is KGHSH, CDR2 LQKENI. Trimming pared 1 base from V and 3 bases from J, leaving 9 bases between. The CDR3 consists of 15 residues.

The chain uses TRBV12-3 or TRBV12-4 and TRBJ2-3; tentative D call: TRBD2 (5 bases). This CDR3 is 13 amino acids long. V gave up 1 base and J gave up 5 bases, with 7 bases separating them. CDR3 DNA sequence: TGTGCCAGCAGTTTAGATCGGGGAGATACGCAGTATTTT. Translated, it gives CASSLDRGDTQYF.